In its sample, the clone carrying this T cell receptor (beta chain) was seen once. Antigen: not known. In germline, CDR1 is SQVTM, CDR2 ANQGSEA. V dropped 7 bases and J dropped 0 bases, with 17 bases sitting between them. The CDR3 loop spans 15 amino acids. This record belongs to a study of shared clonotypes between healthy human individuals. The study's findings and limits: Non-shared clonotypes had lower generation probabilities than those shared by all four donors. Naive CD4 clonotype sharing across several donors was around 5.5%.

Sequenced by immunoSEQ multiplex PCR; TCRdb stores in-frame clones only, minus some. The top ten hold roughly 0.36% of the sample, which has roughly 2.2 million clones, more than 80% seen once. The rearrangement joins TRBV29-1 to TRBJ2-3, with D tentatively TRBD2 (6 bases). Source material: naive CD4+ T cells from PBMCs. The subset: CD45RA+ positively selected. The sequence came from a man between 18 and 29 years old in good health. Some clones in this sample may be carry-over from other donors' samples. The CDR3 reads CSADTSLASTDTQYF. Written as DNA, the CDR3 is TGCAGCGCTGACACTAGCTTGGCTAGCACAGATACGCAGTATTTT.